The sequence of this TCR beta chain was determined in a study of blood T cell repertoires in COVID-19. Study at large: Some COVID-19 samples were acute and others convalescent; all came from the United States, Italy and Spain.

The trim removed 3 bases at V and 0 bases at J, leaving 2 bases unmatched. CDR3 length equals 15 residues. Germline lookup yields CDR1 KGHSH and CDR2 LQKENI. Sequencing was performed with immunoSEQ multiplex PCR; in TCRdb, only in-frame clones are kept and a portion is missing. The repertoire has 320,000 or so clones, approximately 84% of them found once; the top ten carry approximately 0.93%. The sample was PBMCs or T cells enriched from blood (not recorded which). The sequence came from a woman in her twenties or thirties who had recovered from COVID-19. The chain has TRBV18 and TRBJ2-7; 10 bases are a match to TRBD2. The CDR3 DNA is TGTGCCAGCTCACCTTTAGCGGGGGGCTCCTACGAGCAGTACTTC. Amino acid sequence: CASSPLAGGSYEQYF.